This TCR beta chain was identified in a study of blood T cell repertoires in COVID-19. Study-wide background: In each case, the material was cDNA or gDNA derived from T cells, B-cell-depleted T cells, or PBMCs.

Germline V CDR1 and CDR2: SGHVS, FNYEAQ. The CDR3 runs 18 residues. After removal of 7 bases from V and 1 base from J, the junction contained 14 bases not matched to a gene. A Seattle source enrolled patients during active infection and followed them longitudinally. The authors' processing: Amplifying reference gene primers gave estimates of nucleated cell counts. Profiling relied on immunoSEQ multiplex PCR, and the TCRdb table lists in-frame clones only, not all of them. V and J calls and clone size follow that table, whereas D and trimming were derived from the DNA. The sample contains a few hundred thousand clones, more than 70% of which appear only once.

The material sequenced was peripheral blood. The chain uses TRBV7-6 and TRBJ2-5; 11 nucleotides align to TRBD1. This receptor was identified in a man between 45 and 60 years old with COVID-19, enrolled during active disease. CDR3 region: CASTKTRTGGGVQETQYF. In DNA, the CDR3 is TGTGCCAGCACCAAGACAAGGACAGGGGGCGGGGTCCAAGAGACCCAGTACTTC.